These 31 T cell receptor beta chains share one sample of origin, sequenced in a study of tumour-infiltrating T cells in Burkitt lymphoma. Assay used: immunoSEQ multiplex PCR; TCRdb lists only in-frame clones, some missing. The sample has 2,600 or so clones; less than 25% are singletons. The specimen was tumor tissue from a relapse. These receptors all come from a human donor with relapsed Burkitt lymphoma. Some clones in this sample may be carry-over from other donors' samples.

CDR3 sequence reads: CASSVGRNQETQYF. CDR3 in DNA: TGTGCCAGCAGCGTAGGAAGGAACCAAGAGACCCAGTACTTC. The genes are TRBV9 and TRBJ2-5, with no clear D. The V gene's germline CDR1 is SGDLS and CDR2 YYNGEE. V lost 0 bases and J 0 bases, leaving 6 bases between the germline ends. The CDR3 runs 14 residues.

The rearrangement links TRBV5-4 to TRBJ2-1; D may be TRBD2 (6 bases). The germline CDR1 and CDR2 sequences are SGHNT and YYREEE (reference sequence). V gave up 3 bases and J gave up 5 bases, with 18 bases separating them. The CDR3 covers 16 residues. CDR3: CASSSPITEGHNEQFF. The CDR3 coding sequence is TGTGCCAGCAGCTCCCCGATAACGGAGGGGCACAATGAGCAGTTCTTC.

The rearrangement links TRBV29-1 to TRBJ1-1; 7 bases are shared with TRBD1. V trimming: 6 bases; J trimming: 8 bases; junction bases outside the gene matches: 6. The CDR3 loop spans 11 amino acids. Germline-derived CDR1 and CDR2 are SQVTM and ANQGSEA. The CDR3 sequence is CSVEPGGEAFF. CDR3 nucleotides: TGCAGCGTGGAACCAGGGGGAGAAGCTTTCTTT.

The chain is built from TRBV10-2 and TRBJ2-3, with a tentative D call TRBD2 (6 bases). Germline CDR1 WSHSY, CDR2 SAAADI. Between the trimmed V and J ends, which lost 6 bases and 4 bases, there was a span of 11 bases. The CDR3 has 13 residues. The CDR3 DNA sequence: TGCGCCAGCAGCACGGGACTCTCAGATACGCAGTATTTT. Translating gives CASSTGLSDTQYF.

V gene TRBV6-5 combines with J gene TRBJ2-1, with D possibly matching TRBD2 (6 bases). Germline-derived CDR1 and CDR2 are MNHEY and SVGAGI. With 6 bases removed from V and 13 bases from J, the gap between germline ends came to 16 bases. This CDR3 spans 12 amino acids. DNA of the CDR3: TGTGCCAGCAGCCGCCAATCGGGAGTTCAGTTCTTC. Its protein product is CASSRQSGVQFF.

The chain is built from TRBV5-8 and TRBJ2-1; 12 bases align to TRBD2. The CDR3 has 17 residues. V lost 5 bases, J lost 5 bases, and 11 bases stayed unmatched. The germline V gene has CDR1 SGHTS and CDR2 YDEGEE. CDR3 in amino acids: CASSPGPWTSGDNEQFF. The CDR3 bases are TGTGCCAGCAGTCCCGGCCCCTGGACTAGCGGGGACAATGAGCAGTTCTTC.

CDR3 amino acids: CASSLFQREKLFF. CDR3 sequence (DNA): TGTGCCAGCAGCTTGTTTCAGAGGGAAAAACTGTTTTTT. The chain combines TRBV5-5 with TRBJ1-4; D is undetermined. The germline V and J ends were trimmed by 1 base and 8 bases, with 9 bases remaining between them. The CDR3 runs to 13 residues. Germline V CDR1 and CDR2: SGHKS, YYEKEE (reference sequence).

The chain recombines TRBV18 with TRBJ1-4, with D perhaps matching TRBD1 (5 bases). Germline V CDR1 and CDR2: KGHSH, LQKENI. The CDR3 loop spans 15 amino acids. V lost 0 bases and J lost 6, with 11 bases in between. The DNA of the CDR3 is TGTGCCAGCTCACCACCTACCGGGGACCATGAAAAACTGTTTTTT. Protein sequence: CASSPPTGDHEKLFF.

This clone counts as large. In the same sample, other DNA sequences code for this CDR3. This sequence joins TRBV7-9 and TRBJ1-6; D unclear. This CDR3 has 12 amino acids. CDR1 and CDR2 from the germline V gene are SEHNR and FQNEAQ (reference sequence). V was trimmed by 1 base and J by 10 bases, leaving 5 bases between them. The CDR3 region is CASSLDSSPLHF. CDR3 sequence (DNA): TGTGCCAGCAGCTTAGACTCCTCACCCCTCCACTTT.

This clone showed up just a few times. V gene TRBV15 combines with J gene TRBJ1-2; D is possibly TRBD1 (6 bases). Trimming removed 2 bases at V and 7 bases at J, with 20 bases between. This CDR3 contains 16 residues. Looked up from germline, CDR1 is LNHNV and CDR2 is YYDKDF (reference sequence). The DNA of the CDR3 is TGTGCCACCAGCAGATCCGCTATGGGGGGCACGGCTGGCTACACCTTC. This sequence encodes CATSRSAMGGTAGYTF.

This clone has only a few counts. The CDR3 coding sequence is TGTGCCAGCAGTGAAGTGTCGTTTGGCTACACCTTC. It codes for CASSEVSFGYTF. The chain links TRBV6-1 to TRBJ1-2; no clear D. This CDR3 region has 12 residues. Trimming cost V 1 base and J 7 bases, with 7 bases left between them. CDR1 MNHNS and CDR2 SASEGT come from the germline V gene.

This clone is a singleton in its sample. The genes are TRBV7-3 and TRBJ1-4; D remains ambiguous. The CDR3 has 14 residues. CDR1 SGHTA and CDR2 FQGTGA come from the germline V gene. Trimming stripped 5 bases from V and 6 bases from J, with 13 bases between. The CDR3 protein is CASSHTRVHEKLFF. In DNA form, the CDR3 reads TGTGCCAGCAGCCATACCCGTGTCCATGAAAAACTGTTTTTT.

Points on this clone: Other DNA sequences in this specimen translate into the identical CDR3. The rearrangement uses TRBV5-1 and TRBJ1-6; 8 bases are shared with TRBD1. CDR3 length: 16 amino acids. The J segment lost 8 bases and the V segment lost 0 bases, leaving 7 bases of the junction unmatched. Germline lookup yields CDR1 SGHRS and CDR2 YFSETQ. This CDR3 reads CASSLAGGDVDSPLHF. CDR3 nucleotide sequence: TGCGCCAGCAGCTTGGCAGGGGGCGACGTGGATTCACCCCTCCACTTT.

This chain uses TRBV15 with TRBJ1-4; TRBD1 aligns across 7 bases. The CDR3 spans 16 residues. The ends lost 3 bases at V and 0 bases at J; junction bases unmatched: 4. The V gene's germline CDR1 is LNHNV and CDR2 YYDKDF (reference sequence). Written as DNA, the CDR3 is TGTGCCACCAGCAGGGGACAGTCGGCAACTAATGAAAAACTGTTTTTT. Its translation: CATSRGQSATNEKLFF.

This chain links TRBV6-6 with TRBJ1-2, with D hard to call. Germline V gene sequence: CDR1 MNHNY, CDR2 SVGAGI (reference sequence). Trimming cost V 0 bases and J 8 bases, with 19 bases left between them. CDR3 length: 16 residues. The CDR3 DNA reads TGTGCCAGCAGTTACTCCGACGATGTACCCCTCGGGGGCTACACCTTC. Amino acids: CASSYSDDVPLGGYTF.

V usage is TRBV18 and J usage is TRBJ2-2; weak D call: TRBD1 (5 bases). Trimming shortened V by 1 base and J by 5 bases, and 11 bases separated the two germline ends. CDR3 length: 15 amino acids. Germline V gives CDR1 KGHSH, CDR2 LQKENI. CDR3 sequence reads: CASSPQDSGTGELFF. The CDR3, as DNA: TGTGCCAGCTCACCACAAGACAGTGGAACCGGGGAGCTGTTTTTT.

This clone is labeled as large. V gene TRBV5-1 combines with J gene TRBJ1-2, with TRBD1 matching 8 bases. V lost 4 bases to trimming and J lost 4 bases; unmatched junction nucleotides: 6. This CDR3 is 14 amino acids long. From germline, CDR1 is SGHRS and CDR2 YFSETQ. The CDR3 nucleotides read TGCGCCAGCAGCCCGGACAGGGTTGGCTATGGCTACACCTTC. As protein: CASSPDRVGYGYTF.

J is TRBJ1-2 and V is TRBV6-1; 7 bases are shared with TRBD1. The germline gives CDR1 MNHNS, CDR2 SASEGT. V shed 7 bases, J shed 1 base, and the junction held 9 bases outside the gene matches. The CDR3 has 15 amino acids. The CDR3 sequence: CASTGDRAFNYGYTF. CDR3 in DNA: TGTGCCAGCACGGGGGACAGAGCATTTAACTATGGCTACACCTTC.

The genes are TRBV21-1 and TRBJ2-3; the table's D call TRBD1 went unverified against the DNA. TRBV21-1 is a documented pseudogene. The CDR3 totals 15 residues. CDR3 sequence (DNA): TGTGCCAGCATTCGGAAGGGGCTGTACACAGATACGCAGTATTTT. Translating it yields CASIRKGLYTDTQYF.

This clone has only a few counts. This chain's CDR3 is CASSLAGVIGGELFF. Here the CDR3 DNA reads TGTGCCAGCAGCTTAGCGGGGGTAATCGGCGGGGAGCTGTTTTTT. This chain connects TRBV7-2 to TRBJ2-2, with D perhaps assigned TRBD1 or TRBD2 (5 bases each). The germline V gene has CDR1 SGHTA and CDR2 FQGNSA. The CDR3 extends over 15 amino acids. Trimming stripped 0 bases from V and 7 bases from J, with 12 bases between.

The chain joins TRBV4-2 to TRBJ1-5; TRBD1 agrees at 9 bases. Germline CDR1 LGHNA, CDR2 YNFKEQ. This CDR3 comprises 16 residues. The V gene end was trimmed by 1 base and the J gene end by 1 base; junction bases not matched to a gene: 2. CDR3 in DNA: TGTGCCAGCAGCCAAGTGACAGGGGGAAGCAATCAGCCCCAGCATTTT. This codes for CASSQVTGGSNQPQHF.

The genes are TRBV7-8 and TRBJ1-2; unclear D gene. This CDR3 is 13 amino acids long. Trimming cost V 4 bases and J 5 bases, with 11 bases left between them. Germline V gene data show CDR1 as SGHVS and CDR2 as FQNEAQ. Here the CDR3 reads CASSSVARYGYTF. In DNA form, the CDR3 reads TGTGCCAGCAGCTCAGTGGCACGATATGGCTACACCTTC. Complete variable domain (other parts from reference TRBV7-8 and TRBJ1-2): GAGVSQSPRYKVAKRGQDVALRCDPISGHVSLFWYQQALGQGPEFLTYFQNEAQLDKSGLPSDRFFAERPEGSVSTLKIQRTQQEDSAVYLCASSSVARYGYTFGSGTRLTVV.

The sample holds a few counts of this clone. The rearrangement uses TRBV7-2 and TRBJ2-5; D is undetermined. V was pared by 1 base and J by 1 base, with 10 bases between. The CDR3 has 15 amino acids. Per the germline V gene, CDR1 is SGHTA and CDR2 is FQGNSA. In DNA form, the CDR3 reads TGTGCCAGCAGCTTAGTAGGCAACCGCCAAGAGACCCAGTACTTC. It codes for CASSLVGNRQETQYF.

This chain joins TRBV4-2 and TRBJ2-7; no firm D call. This CDR3 is 14 amino acids long. Trimming cost V 1 base and J 3 bases, with 10 bases left between them. Germline values: CDR1 LGHNA, CDR2 YNFKEQ. CDR3 in amino acids: CASSQGGGDYEQYF. Written as DNA, the CDR3 is TGTGCCAGCAGCCAAGGGGGTGGGGACTACGAGCAGTACTTC.

The chain couples TRBV4-1 to TRBJ2-4, with D possibly being TRBD2 (6 bases). V dropped 4 bases and J dropped 7 bases, with 17 bases sitting between them. The CDR3 spans 15 residues. Germline V gives CDR1 MGHRA, CDR2 YSYEKL. The CDR3 DNA sequence: TGCGCCAGCAGCCCCAGGGCGGAGGGCGGGAACATTCAGTACTTC. Translation gives CASSPRAEGGNIQYF.

The chain employs TRBV2 and TRBJ2-3; 8 bases match TRBD2. This CDR3 region has 17 residues. The germline CDR1 and CDR2 sequences are SNHLY and FYNNEI. V dropped 5 bases and J dropped 2; count of bases not matched to a gene: 12. The CDR3 is CASSTEIRGGITDTQYF. The CDR3 DNA reads TGTGCCAGCAGTACAGAGATCCGGGGGGGTATCACAGATACGCAGTATTTT.

The gene calls are TRBV27 and TRBJ1-5; possible D gene TRBD1, 6 bases. CDR1 is MNHEY, CDR2 SMNVEV, per germline (reference sequence). V was clipped by 6 bases and J by 4 bases, with 10 bases between them. CDR3 length equals 13 residues. Written as DNA, the CDR3 is TGTGCCAGCAGACTACAGGGTAATCAGCCCCAGCATTTT. Translation: CASRLQGNQPQHF.

The rearrangement joins TRBV9 to TRBJ2-4; no reliable D call. This CDR3 is built from 15 residues. Germline V gene sequence: CDR1 SGDLS, CDR2 YYNGEE. Trimming shortened V by 0 bases and J by 5 bases, and 12 bases separated the two germline ends. CDR3 DNA: TGTGCCAGCAGCGTAGCTCCGTCATCCCAAAACATTCAGTACTTC. It codes for CASSVAPSSQNIQYF.

The chain couples TRBV5-1 to TRBJ2-1; D unresolved. The CDR3 has 16 amino acids. Germline CDR1 reads SGHRS; CDR2 reads YFSETQ. Trimming stripped 7 bases from V and 0 bases from J, with 17 bases between. The CDR3 nucleotides read TGCGCCAGCGGCCCCTCTGGCAGGAGCTCCTACAATGAGCAGTTCTTC. Residues: CASGPSGRSSYNEQFF. Drawing the rest from reference TRBV5-1 and TRBJ2-1, the complete variable domain is KAGVTQTPRYLIKTRGQQVTLSCSPISGHRSVSWYQQTPGQGLQFLFEYFSETQRNKGNFPGRFSGRQFSNSRSEMNVSTLELGDSALYLCASGPSGRSSYNEQFFGPGTRLTVL.

This chain uses TRBV29-1 with TRBJ2-2, with TRBD2 matching over 12 bases. The V segment lost 6 bases and the J segment 7 bases; nucleotides outside the gene matches: 15. Germline values: CDR1 SQVTM, CDR2 ANQGSEA. This CDR3 has 17 amino acids. The CDR3 reads CSVSLLAGGPSGGELFF. The CDR3 DNA sequence: TGCAGCGTCTCTCTACTAGCGGGGGGCCCCTCGGGCGGGGAGCTGTTTTTT.

This chain links TRBV5-1 with TRBJ2-1, with TRBD2 matching 8 bases. CDR3 size: 16 residues. CDR1 is SGHRS and CDR2 is YFSETQ in the germline V gene. The J segment lost 2 bases and the V segment lost 1 base, leaving 5 bases of the junction unmatched. CDR3 amino acids: CASSLSERGTYNEQFF. The CDR3 DNA sequence: TGCGCCAGCAGCTTGTCGGAGCGGGGGACCTACAATGAGCAGTTCTTC.